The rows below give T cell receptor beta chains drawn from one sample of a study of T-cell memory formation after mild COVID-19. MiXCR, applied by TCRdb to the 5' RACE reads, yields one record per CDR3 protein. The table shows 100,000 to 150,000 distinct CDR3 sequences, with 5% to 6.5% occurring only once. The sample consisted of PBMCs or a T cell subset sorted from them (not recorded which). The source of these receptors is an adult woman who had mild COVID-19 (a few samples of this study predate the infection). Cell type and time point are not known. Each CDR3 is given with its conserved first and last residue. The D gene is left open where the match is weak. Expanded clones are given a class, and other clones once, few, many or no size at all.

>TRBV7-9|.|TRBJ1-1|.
CASSPVQENTEAFF
TGTGCCAGCAGCCCAGTACAAGAGAACACTGAAGCTTTCTTT
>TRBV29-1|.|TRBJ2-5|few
CSISGRAGETQYF
TGCAGCATAAGCGGAAGGGCGGGCGAGACCCAGTACTTC
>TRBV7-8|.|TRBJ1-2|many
CASSSTGANYGYTF
TGTGCCAGCAGTTCCACGGGGGCGAACTATGGCTACACCTTC
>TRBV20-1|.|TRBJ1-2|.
CSAQFVAVNYGYTF
TGCAGTGCCCAATTTGTCGCGGTGAACTATGGCTACACCTTC
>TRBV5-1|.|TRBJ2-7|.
CASSLATDYTYEQYF
TGCGCCAGCAGCTTGGCCACGGACTACACCTACGAGCAGTACTTC
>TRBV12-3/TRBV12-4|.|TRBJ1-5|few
CASSTWTGDQPQHF
TGTGCCAGCAGTACCTGGACCGGGGATCAGCCCCAGCATTTT
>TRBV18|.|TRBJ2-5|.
CAGSTGRRQETQYF
TGTGCCGGCTCAACGGGACGTAGACAAGAGACCCAGTACTTC
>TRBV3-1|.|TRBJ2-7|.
CASSQLGWEQYF
TGTGCCAGCAGCCAACTCGGGTGGGAGCAGTACTTC
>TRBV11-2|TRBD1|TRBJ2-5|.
CASSLGGQGRETQYF
TGTGCCAGCAGCTTAGGGGGACAGGGGAGAGAGACCCAGTACTTC
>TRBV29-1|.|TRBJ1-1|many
CSVYPPAQSKEAFF
TGCAGCGTTTACCCGCCGGCACAGTCCAAGGAAGCTTTCTTT
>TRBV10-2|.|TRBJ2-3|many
CASSELGVFSTDTQYF
TGCGCCAGCAGTGAGCTTGGGGTTTTTAGCACAGATACGCAGTATTTT
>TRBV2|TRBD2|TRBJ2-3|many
CASSPGLAGVTDTQYF
TGTGCCAGCAGTCCGGGGCTAGCGGGAGTTACAGATACGCAGTATTTT
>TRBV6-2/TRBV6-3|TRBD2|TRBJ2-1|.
CASNHGTSQNEQFF
TGTGCCAGCAACCATGGGACTAGCCAAAATGAGCAGTTCTTC
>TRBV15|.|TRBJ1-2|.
CATSRDRVGYGYTF
TGTGCCACCAGCAGAGACAGGGTCGGCTATGGCTACACCTTC
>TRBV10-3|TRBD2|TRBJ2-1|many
CAISGSGRGSYNEQFF
TGTGCCATCAGTGGTTCCGGGAGGGGCTCCTACAATGAGCAGTTCTTC
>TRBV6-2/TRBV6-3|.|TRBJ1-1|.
CASSLGTLRTEAFF
TGTGCCAGCAGTTTGGGCACCTTAAGGACTGAAGCTTTCTTT
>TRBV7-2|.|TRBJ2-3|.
CASSLMGAGSTDTQYF
TGTGCCAGCAGCTTAATGGGGGCGGGAAGCACAGATACGCAGTATTTT
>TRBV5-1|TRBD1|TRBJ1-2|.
CASSVDRGHDGYTF
TGCGCCAGCAGCGTGGACAGGGGGCATGATGGCTACACCTTC